This TCR beta chain was observed in a study of cytomegalovirus exposure and HLA in healthy donors. General study findings and limits: In a later analysis, across HLA loci, associated TCR counts were highest for DRB1, lowest for HLA-C. Productive rates of about 87% or about 30% were seen for most TCR beta V segments in an earlier analysis. It was reportedly the case that the classifier diagnosed cytomegalovirus status with high specificity and sensitivity.

With 60 Vbeta and 13 Jbeta primers, the PCR was carried out. The method was immunoSEQ multiplex PCR; TCRdb's version includes in-frame clones alone and lacks a portion of them. In the table there are 95,000 to 110,000 clones, over 70% of which are singletons. Concerning this clone itself: Its antigen remains unknown.

With V trimmed by 4 bases and J by 0 bases, 8 bases remained unmatched. The CDR3 runs to 16 residues. The germline V gene encodes CDR1 SGDLS and CDR2 YYNGEE. This clonotype was obtained from a man between 25 and 39 years old in good health and CMV-seronegative. The chain employs TRBV9 and TRBJ2-7; 9 nucleotides match TRBD2. Sequencing was done on a sample of PBMCs. This CDR3 reads CASSPRTSVSSYEQYF. The DNA of the CDR3 is TGTGCCAGCAGCCCCAGGACTAGCGTGAGCTCCTACGAGCAGTACTTC.